This T cell receptor (beta chain) was captured by sequencing in a study of T-cell reconstitution after alpha-beta-depleted transplantation in children listed by TCRdb under 2016. Study-level background: T-cell immune reconstitution after TCRalphabeta/CD19-depleted allogeneic hematopoietic cell transplantation in children was quantitatively tracked in the study by means of TCR repertoire profiling.

This clonotype was counted between two and nine times. Its antigen is still unknown. Base quality data are lacking; no much larger clone is found one base away. Library preparation used PCR. Sequenced using an Illumina HiSeq 2500. To normalize quantification of the TCRbeta repertoire, the TCR libraries were built with molecular barcoding that relied on unique molecular identifiers. The public sequencing data were trimmed at Q25 with fastp and processed into clonotypes with MiXCR by TCRdb, which kept only in-frame beta chains. CDR3 protein duplicates are merged, each entry listing the most common genes and DNA. The sample table lists more than 90,000 distinct CDR3 sequences, 9% to 12% of them with a count of one. The ten largest clones add up to approximately 36% of the sample. The treatment or condition label here, explained by the study, means: allogeneic hematopoietic cell transplantation with graft depleted of TCRalphabeta T cells and CD19 B cells. The children who served as transplant recipients had been given grafts of TCRalphabeta/CD19-depleted allogeneic hematopoietic cells.

The CDR3 sequence holds 17 residues, the cysteine and phenylalanine included. The read is trimmed to its CDR3 DNA, 51 bases read in frame from base 1. The junction shows trimming of 6 bases on V and 5 bases on J, plus 25 bases between the germline ends. The study at large found these results: About two months after transplant, the apparently early recovery of alphabetaT-cell counts reportedly depended on just several hundred clones that had expanded rapidly and came from non-depleted graft cells. The high TCRbeta diversity at day 60 in some patients was ascribed to recipient T cells and intrathymic progenitors that had survived conditioning. Over subsequent months, a decline in hyperexpanded clone frequencies was noted, and after one year, T-cell counts and TCRbeta diversity were mostly ascribed to newly produced T cells.

This TCR came from a boy under 10 years old with acute lymphoblastic leukemia, due to receive a stem cell transplant. The source material was PBMCs, sampled before TCRalphabeta/CD19-depleted stem cell transplant. The rearrangement joined TRBV12-3 or TRBV12-4 to TRBJ2-5; tentative D gene TRBD2, with 5 bases matching. The encoded CDR3 is CASSPYLAPMATETQYF. The nucleotide sequence is given as TGTGCCAGCAGCCCGTATTTAGCGCCCATGGCGACGGAGACCCAGTACTTC.